One TCR beta chain is described in this entry. These data originate in a study of blood T cell repertoires in COVID-19. About the study: The United States, Italy and Spain supplied acute and convalescent COVID-19 samples.

The CDR3 length is 18 residues. Per germline, CDR1 LNHDA and CDR2 SQIVND (reference sequence). The junction had 10 bases not matched to a gene; V was cut back by 6 bases and J by 3 bases. The protocol was immunoSEQ multiplex PCR, while the TCRdb copy is restricted to in-frame clones and leaves out a portion. The sample holds about 490,000 clones, approximately 85% seen once. The chain employs TRBV19 and TRBJ2-1, with 14 bases aligning to TRBD2. The material sequenced was peripheral blood. This sequence originates from a human donor in a cohort sampled during active COVID-19. The CDR3 spells CASRGLAGAEGSYNEQFF. In DNA form, the CDR3 reads TGTGCCAGTAGGGGACTAGCGGGAGCCGAAGGGAGCTACAATGAGCAGTTCTTC.